This T cell receptor beta chain stems from a study of blood T cell repertoires in COVID-19. Turning to the study itself: Researchers got acute and convalescent COVID-19 samples from the United States, Italy and Spain. The analysed material was cDNA or gDNA that came from T cells, B-cell-depleted T cells, or PBMCs.

Germline CDR1 reads SGHAT; CDR2 reads FQDESV (reference sequence). V was shortened by 5 bases and J by 2 bases, with 15 bases between the two germline ends. This CDR3 is built from 15 residues. In the source study's methods: How many nucleated cells were present was estimated from reference gene primer amplification. TCRdb's copy holds only in-frame clones and misses some; the assay was immunoSEQ multiplex PCR. The D gene and trimming were derived from the DNA, and the V and J assignments and clone size from that table. This table has about 260,000 clones, roughly 80% appearing once. This sequence originates from a man aged 55-75 years who had recovered from COVID-19. The chain uses TRBV11-1 and TRBJ2-5; D may be TRBD1 (6 bases). Specimen: peripheral blood. This CDR3 reads CASSPTGQTQETQYF. CDR3 bases: TGTGCCAGCAGCCCCACCGGACAGACACAAGAGACCCAGTACTTC. Using reference TRBV11-1 and TRBJ2-5 for the parts outside the CDR3, the full variable domain is EAEVAQSPRYKITEKSQAVAFWCDPISGHATLYWYRQILGQGPELLVQFQDESVVDDSQLPKDRFSAERLKGVDSTLKIQPAELGDSAMYLCASSPTGQTQETQYFGPGTRLLVL.